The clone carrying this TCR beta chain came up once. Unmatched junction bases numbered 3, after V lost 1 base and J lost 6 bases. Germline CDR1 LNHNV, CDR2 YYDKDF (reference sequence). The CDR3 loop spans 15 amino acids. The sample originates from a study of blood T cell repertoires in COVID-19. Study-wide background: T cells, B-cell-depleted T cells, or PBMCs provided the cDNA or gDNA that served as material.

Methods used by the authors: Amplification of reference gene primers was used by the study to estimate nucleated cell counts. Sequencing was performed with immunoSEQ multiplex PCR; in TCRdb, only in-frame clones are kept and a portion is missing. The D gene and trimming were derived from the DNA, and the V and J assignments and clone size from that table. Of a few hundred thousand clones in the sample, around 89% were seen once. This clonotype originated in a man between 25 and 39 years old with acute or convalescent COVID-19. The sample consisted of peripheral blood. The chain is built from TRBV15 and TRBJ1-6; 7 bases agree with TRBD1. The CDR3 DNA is TGTGCCACCAGCAGAGCTCAGGGGGTTAATTCACCCCTCCACTTT. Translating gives CATSRAQGVNSPLHF. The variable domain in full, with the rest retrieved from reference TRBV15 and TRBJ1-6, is DAMVIQNPRYQVTQFGKPVTLSCSQTLNHNVMYWYQQKSSQAPKLLFHYYDKDFNNEADTPDNFQSRRPNTSFCFLDIRSPGLGDTAMYLCATSRAQGVNSPLHFGNGTRLTVT.